The 21 T cell receptor beta chains below come from one sample, sequenced in a study of T cells and Merkel cell carcinoma outcomes. Clones were sequenced by immunoSEQ multiplex PCR, and TCRdb holds only the in-frame ones, with some missing. The data hold roughly 11,000 clones, with about 95% observed a single time. The sample was tumor tissue from Merkel cell carcinoma. Every receptor here comes from a human donor with Merkel cell carcinoma.

The chain is built from TRBV2 and TRBJ2-1, with 7 nucleotides matching TRBD1. Germline CDR1 and CDR2: SNHLY and FYNNEI. This CDR3 spans 13 amino acids. The junction had 6 bases not matched to a gene; V was cut back by 6 bases and J by 7 bases. The CDR3 loop is CASSGTAINEQFF. The CDR3 region has the DNA TGTGCCAGCAGCGGGACAGCAATTAATGAGCAGTTCTTC.

The chain joins TRBV5-4 to TRBJ1-2; tentatively, D is TRBD1 (6 bases). Germline values: CDR1 SGHNT, CDR2 YYREEE (reference sequence). This CDR3 is 15 amino acids long. V was clipped by 4 bases and J by 4 bases, with 17 bases between them. CDR3 loop: CASSTDRLGSYGYTF. CDR3 nucleotides: TGTGCCAGCAGCACCGACAGGCTAGGGTCCTATGGCTACACCTTC. Complete variable domain (other parts from reference TRBV5-4 and TRBJ1-2): ETGVTQSPTHLIKTRGQQVTLRCSSQSGHNTVSWYQQALGQGPQFIFQYYREEENGRGNFPPRFSGLQFPNYSSELNVNALELDDSALYLCASSTDRLGSYGYTFGSGTRLTVV.

For the CDR3, the DNA is TGTGCCAGCAGCTTACGGCCCGCGGGTACTCAGTTCTTC. Translation gives CASSLRPAGTQFF. The chain recombines TRBV7-9 with TRBJ2-1; perhaps TRBD2 as D (5 bases). Trimming removed 2 bases from V and 13 bases from J, with 15 bases in between. The CDR3 has 13 amino acids. Germline loops: CDR1 SEHNR, CDR2 FQNEAQ (reference sequence).

This chain uses TRBV10-3 with TRBJ2-1; maybe TRBD1 (6 bases). Germline V CDR1 and CDR2: ENHRY, SYGVKD. The CDR3 has 13 residues. V shed 6 bases and J shed 6 bases, with 12 bases lying between them. CDR3 nucleotide sequence: TGTGCCATCAGGGGCCCCAGGGGCAATGAGCAGTTCTTC. It translates to CAIRGPRGNEQFF.

This clone was found once. This chain joins TRBV9 and TRBJ2-3; 11 bases fit TRBD2. The J segment lost 6 bases and the V segment lost 2 bases, leaving 5 bases of the junction unmatched. Per germline, CDR1 SGDLS and CDR2 YYNGEE. The CDR3 is 15 residues long. DNA for the CDR3: TGTGCCAGCAGCGTTTTAGCGGGAGGGTTCGATACGCAGTATTTT. This encodes CASSVLAGGFDTQYF.

The chain recombines TRBV5-6 with TRBJ1-2, with TRBD1 identical over 7 bases. The CDR3 totals 14 residues. The germline CDR1 and CDR2 sequences are SGHDT and YYEEEE. V gave up 6 bases and J gave up 2 bases; unmatched junction bases: 7. CDR3 amino acids: CASIQDRVNYGYTF. CDR3 bases: TGTGCCAGCATCCAAGACAGGGTCAACTATGGCTACACCTTC.

This chain uses TRBV30 with TRBJ1-5; D remains ambiguous. With 2 bases removed from V and 9 bases from J, the gap between germline ends came to 11 bases. CDR3 length: 12 amino acids. Germline V gene lookup returns CDR1 GTSNPN and CDR2 SVGIG (reference sequence). The CDR3 is CAWSRTSGPQHF. The CDR3 bases are TGTGCCTGGAGTCGGACCAGCGGGCCCCAGCATTTT.

The V gene is TRBV28, the J gene TRBJ1-1; TRBD1 aligns across 8 bases. This CDR3 spans 13 amino acids. Germline V gene sequence: CDR1 MDHEN, CDR2 SYDVKM. The V and J ends lost 6 bases and 7 bases, in that order; junction bases with no gene match: 7. The CDR3 reads CASRVDRVGEAFF. CDR3 DNA sequence: TGTGCCAGCAGGGTGGACAGGGTTGGTGAAGCTTTCTTT.

This chain connects TRBV19 to TRBJ1-1; 7 positions match TRBD1. The CDR3 sequence is 14 residues long. Looked up from germline, CDR1 is LNHDA and CDR2 is SQIVND (reference sequence). Losses at the gene ends were 4 bases for V and 0 bases for J; bases not matched to a gene: 2. CDR3 DNA sequence: TGTGCCAGTAGTAGGGACAGAGTGAACACTGAAGCTTTCTTT. Residues: CASSRDRVNTEAFF.

The chain employs TRBV30 and TRBJ1-1; a possible D gene is TRBD1 (6 bases). The germline gives CDR1 GTSNPN, CDR2 SVGIG (reference sequence). The germline V and J ends were trimmed by 7 bases and 6 bases, with 18 bases remaining between them. The CDR3 totals 13 residues. The CDR3 sequence is CASGAKRRAEAFF. The CDR3 bases are TGTGCCTCAGGGGCAAAGAGGCGCGCTGAAGCTTTCTTT.

CDR3 amino acids: CASTPDGGTEAFF. Written as DNA, the CDR3 is TGTGCCAGCACCCCCGACGGGGGGACTGAAGCTTTCTTT. The V call is TRBV11-3, the J call TRBJ1-1; D perhaps matches TRBD1 (5 bases). Germline V CDR1 and CDR2: SGHNT, YENEEA. CDR3 size: 13 residues. V dropped 7 bases and J dropped 5 bases, with 14 bases sitting between them.

This chain connects TRBV20-1 to TRBJ2-7; the D is unclear. Trimming removed 3 bases from V and 2 bases from J, with 5 bases in between. This CDR3 has 11 amino acids. Germline-derived CDR1 and CDR2 are DFQATT and SNEGSKA (reference sequence). The CDR3 nucleotides read TGCAGTGCTAGCGGAACCTACGAGCAGTACTTC. Translated, it gives CSASGTYEQYF.

This chain joins TRBV7-2 and TRBJ2-3, with TRBD2 matching over 12 bases. Germline lookup yields CDR1 SGHTA and CDR2 FQGNSA. V lost 5 bases, J lost 2 bases, and 8 bases stayed unmatched. The CDR3 length is 17 residues. The CDR3 sequence is CASSTRLAGEVTDTQYF. The DNA for the CDR3 is TGTGCCAGCAGCACCCGACTAGCGGGAGAGGTCACAGATACGCAGTATTTT.

The chain couples TRBV27 to TRBJ1-5; weak D call: TRBD1 (6 bases). Trimming took off 4 bases at V and 5 bases at J, with 12 bases between the two ends. The CDR3 sequence is 14 residues long. Germline V CDR1 and CDR2: MNHEY, SMNVEV (reference sequence). The DNA of the CDR3 is TGTGCCAGCAGTTCGTACAGGGTCGATCAGCCCCAGCATTTT. Amino acid sequence: CASSSYRVDQPQHF.

The chain couples TRBV28 to TRBJ1-2; D call uncertain. The CDR3 has 12 residues. V was trimmed by 8 bases and J by 8 bases, leaving 15 bases between them. CDR1 is MDHEN and CDR2 is SYDVKM in the germline V gene. CDR3 nucleotide sequence: TGTGCCAGCGTTGGTGTACTCGGGGGCTACACCTTC. Translation gives CASVGVLGGYTF.

This chain links TRBV4-3 with TRBJ2-2, with TRBD2 as a possible D gene (5 bases). This CDR3 comprises 14 residues. The germline V gene has CDR1 LGHNA and CDR2 YSLEER. With 0 bases removed from V and 7 bases from J, the gap between germline ends came to 9 bases. The CDR3 sequence: CASSQDNRGGELFF. Written as DNA, the CDR3 is TGCGCCAGCAGCCAAGATAACCGGGGCGGGGAGCTGTTTTTT.

The CDR3 DNA follows: TGTGCCAGCTCACCTCGGGGACAGGGGATCGGGGAAGCTTTCTTT. Its translation is CASSPRGQGIGEAFF. The V gene is TRBV18, the J gene TRBJ1-1; TRBD1 matches 10 bases. The V segment lost 3 bases and the J segment 8 bases; nucleotides outside the gene matches: 9. In germline, CDR1 is KGHSH, CDR2 LQKENI. CDR3 length: 15 amino acids.

The chain is built from TRBV4-2 and TRBJ2-7, with 7 positions matching TRBD2. With 1 base clipped from V and 5 bases from J, the junction kept 8 bases outside the gene matches. This CDR3 has 15 residues. Germline V gives CDR1 LGHNA, CDR2 YNFKEQ. The CDR3 sequence is CASSQAASGGNEQYF. The CDR3 coding sequence is TGTGCCAGCAGCCAAGCAGCTAGCGGAGGGAACGAGCAGTACTTC.

V gene TRBV29-1 combines with J gene TRBJ1-2; D is possibly TRBD1 (6 bases). The CDR3 is 12 residues long. With 2 bases removed from V and 8 bases from J, the gap between germline ends came to 12 bases. Germline V CDR1 and CDR2: SQVTM, ANQGSEA. The CDR3: CSVEPPGDGYTF. CDR3 bases: TGCAGCGTTGAACCCCCAGGGGACGGCTACACCTTC.

The chain joins TRBV9 to TRBJ2-7, with 11 bases identical to TRBD1. V lost 4 bases to trimming and J lost 4 bases; unmatched junction nucleotides: 10. Germline V gives CDR1 SGDLS, CDR2 YYNGEE. The CDR3 spans 16 residues. The CDR3 DNA reads as TGTGCCAGCAGCCCCCGAGGACAGGGGGCGAGTTACGAGCAGTACTTC. Residues: CASSPRGQGASYEQYF.

The CDR3 protein is CASSPNLYSNQPQHF. CDR3 nucleotide sequence: TGTGCCAGCTCACCGAATCTTTATAGCAATCAGCCCCAGCATTTT. The chain employs TRBV18 and TRBJ1-5, with D uncertain. The CDR3 sequence is 15 residues long. Germline V CDR1 and CDR2: KGHSH, LQKENI. Trimming took off 3 bases at V and 0 bases at J, with 9 bases between the two ends.